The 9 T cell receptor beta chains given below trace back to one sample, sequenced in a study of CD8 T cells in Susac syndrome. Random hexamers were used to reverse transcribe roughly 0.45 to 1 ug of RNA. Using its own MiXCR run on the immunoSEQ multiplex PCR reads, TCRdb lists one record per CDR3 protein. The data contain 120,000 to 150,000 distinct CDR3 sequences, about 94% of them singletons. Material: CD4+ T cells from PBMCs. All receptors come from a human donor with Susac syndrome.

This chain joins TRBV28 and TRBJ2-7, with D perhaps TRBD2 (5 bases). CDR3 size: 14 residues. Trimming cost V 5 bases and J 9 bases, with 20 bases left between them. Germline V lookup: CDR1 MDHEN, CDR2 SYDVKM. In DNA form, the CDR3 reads TGTGCCAGCAGTCCACCAACGAGGGATGTCGGGCAGTACTTC. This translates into CASSPPTRDVGQYF.

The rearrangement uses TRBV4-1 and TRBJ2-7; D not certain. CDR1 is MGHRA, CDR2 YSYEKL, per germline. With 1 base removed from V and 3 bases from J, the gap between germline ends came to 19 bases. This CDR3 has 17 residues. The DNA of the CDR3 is TGCGCCAGCAGCCAAGGGAGTCCCTCGACCGGGTTCTACGAGCAGTACTTC. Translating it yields CASSQGSPSTGFYEQYF.

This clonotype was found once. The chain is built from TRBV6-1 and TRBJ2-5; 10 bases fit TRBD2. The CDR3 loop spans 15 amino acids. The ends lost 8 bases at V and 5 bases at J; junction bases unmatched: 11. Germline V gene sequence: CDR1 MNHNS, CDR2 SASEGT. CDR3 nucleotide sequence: TGTGCCAGCGTCTCGGGGCTAGCGGGAGAGGAGACCCAGTACTTC. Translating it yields CASVSGLAGEETQYF.

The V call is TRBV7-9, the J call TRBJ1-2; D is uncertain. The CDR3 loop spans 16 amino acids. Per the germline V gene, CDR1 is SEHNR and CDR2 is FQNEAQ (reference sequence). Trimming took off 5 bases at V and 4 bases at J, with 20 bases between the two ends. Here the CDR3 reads CASSATSGTISYGYTF. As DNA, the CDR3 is TGTGCCAGCAGCGCCACTTCGGGAACCATTAGCTATGGCTACACCTTC.

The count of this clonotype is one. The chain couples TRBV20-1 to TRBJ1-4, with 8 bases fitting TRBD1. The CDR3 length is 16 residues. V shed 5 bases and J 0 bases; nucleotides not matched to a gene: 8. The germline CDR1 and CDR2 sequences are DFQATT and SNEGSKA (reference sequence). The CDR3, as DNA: TGCAGTGCTCCCGGACAGGGTAGTCCAACTAATGAAAAACTGTTTTTT. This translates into CSAPGQGSPTNEKLFF.

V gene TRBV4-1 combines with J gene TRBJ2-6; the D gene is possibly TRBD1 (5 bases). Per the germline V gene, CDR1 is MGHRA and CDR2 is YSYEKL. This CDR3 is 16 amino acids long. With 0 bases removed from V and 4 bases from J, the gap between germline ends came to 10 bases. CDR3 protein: CASSQDRASGANVLTF. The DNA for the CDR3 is TGCGCCAGCAGCCAAGACAGGGCATCAGGGGCCAACGTCCTGACTTTC.

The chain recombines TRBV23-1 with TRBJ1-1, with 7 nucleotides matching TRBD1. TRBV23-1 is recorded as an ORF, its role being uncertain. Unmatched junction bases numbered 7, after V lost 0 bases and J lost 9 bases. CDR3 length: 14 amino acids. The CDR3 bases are TGCGCCAGCAGTCAATCGGGGACAGAATCCCAAGCTTTCTTT. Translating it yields CASSQSGTESQAFF.

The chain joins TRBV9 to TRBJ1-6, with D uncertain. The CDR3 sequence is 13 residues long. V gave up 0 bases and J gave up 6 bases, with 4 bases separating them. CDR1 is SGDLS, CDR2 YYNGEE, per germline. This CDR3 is CASSVVGNSPLHF. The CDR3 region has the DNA TGTGCCAGCAGCGTAGTGGGTAATTCACCCCTCCACTTT.

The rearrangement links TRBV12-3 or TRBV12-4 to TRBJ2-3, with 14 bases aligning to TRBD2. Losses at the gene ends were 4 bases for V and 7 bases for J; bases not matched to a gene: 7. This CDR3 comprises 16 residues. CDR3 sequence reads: CASSSWTSGGSHTQYF. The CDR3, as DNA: TGTGCCAGCAGTTCTTGGACTAGCGGGGGGTCACATACGCAGTATTTT.